The present TCR beta chain was sequenced within a study of tumor-infiltrating lymphocytes in primary liver carcinoma. CDR1 is SGHDT and CDR2 is YYEEEE in the germline V gene. The CDR3 loop spans 13 amino acids. V gave up 3 bases and J gave up 4 bases, with 8 bases separating them. This clonotype was recorded at least ten times. cDNA specific to TCR beta was made from 450 to 650 ng of total RNA, with a constant-region primer employed for priming. Employing slightly modified ARM-PCR, three nested multiplex PCR rounds were run, and these gave rise to the TCR beta libraries. Two initial PCR rounds of about 9 cycles each paired TRBV1-TRBV30 forward primers with a C-beta reverse primer. TCRdb reprocessed the multiplex PCR reads with MiXCR, giving one entry per CDR3 protein. The sample includes about 350,000 distinct CDR3 sequences, almost 65% of them seen just once. Germline DNA was also extracted, with blood RNA taken from unsorted whole blood.

Sequenced input: peripheral blood. The rearrangement joins TRBV5-6 to TRBJ2-1; D is undetermined. The TCR was taken from a man in his forties or fifties with primary liver carcinoma and hepatitis B virus infection. The CDR3 spells CASSSDMYNEQFF. DNA for the CDR3: TGTGCCAGCAGCTCTGACATGTACAATGAGCAGTTCTTC.